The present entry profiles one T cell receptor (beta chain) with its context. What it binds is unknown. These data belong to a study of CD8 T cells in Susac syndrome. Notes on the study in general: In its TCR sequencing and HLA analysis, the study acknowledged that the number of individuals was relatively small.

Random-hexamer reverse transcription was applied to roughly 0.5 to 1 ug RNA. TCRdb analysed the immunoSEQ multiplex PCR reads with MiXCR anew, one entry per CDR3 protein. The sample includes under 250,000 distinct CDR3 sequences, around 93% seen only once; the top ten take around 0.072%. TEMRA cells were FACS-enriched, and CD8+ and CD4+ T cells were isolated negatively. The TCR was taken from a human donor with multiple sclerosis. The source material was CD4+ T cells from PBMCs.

The CDR3 nucleotides are TGCAGTGCACGCACCCCGGGGACCAGTTCCGACGAGCAGTACTTC. This sequence encodes CSARTPGTSSDEQYF. V and J are TRBV20-1 and TRBJ2-7, with D perhaps assigned TRBD1 or TRBD2 (5 bases each). The V and J ends lost 6 bases and 5 bases respectively, with 23 bases between them. This CDR3 spans 15 amino acids. Germline loops: CDR1 DFQATT, CDR2 SNEGSKA (reference sequence).